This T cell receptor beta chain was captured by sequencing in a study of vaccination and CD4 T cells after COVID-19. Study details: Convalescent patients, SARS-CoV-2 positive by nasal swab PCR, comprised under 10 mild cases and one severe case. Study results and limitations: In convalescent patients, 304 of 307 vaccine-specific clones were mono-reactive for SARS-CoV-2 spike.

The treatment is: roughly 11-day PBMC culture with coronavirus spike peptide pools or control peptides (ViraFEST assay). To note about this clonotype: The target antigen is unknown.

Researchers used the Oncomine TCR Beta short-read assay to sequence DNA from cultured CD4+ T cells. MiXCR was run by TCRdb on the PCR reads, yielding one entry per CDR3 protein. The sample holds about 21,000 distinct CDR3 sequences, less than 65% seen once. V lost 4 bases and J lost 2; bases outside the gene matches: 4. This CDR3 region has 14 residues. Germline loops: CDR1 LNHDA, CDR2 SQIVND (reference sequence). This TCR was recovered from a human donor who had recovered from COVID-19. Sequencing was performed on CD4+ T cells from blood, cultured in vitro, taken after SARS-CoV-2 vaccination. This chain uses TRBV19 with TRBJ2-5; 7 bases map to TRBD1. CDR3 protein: CASSRSQGQETQYF. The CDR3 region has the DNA TGTGCCAGTAGTAGGTCACAGGGGCAAGAGACCCAGTACTTC.